The present entry profiles one TCR beta chain with its context. Its binding antigen is unknown. There are no base qualities to consult, and no much larger clone falls within one base. The data stem from a study of graft-versus-host responses after intestinal transplantation (dated by TCRdb to about 2021). Notes on the research overall: Multivisceral, liver-intestinal, or isolated intestinal transplants were received by the recipients. After intestinal transplantation, graft-versus-host and host-versus-graft alloreactive T cell clones in the graft, circulation and bone marrow were tracked using bulk TCR-beta CDR3 sequencing. Instead of going to the commercial service, samples from a few later patients were sequenced in-house on an Illumina MiSeq and processed with MiXCR. The cohort enrolled under 30 intestinal transplant recipients, one of whom was a retransplant, and a few patients without pretransplant specimens were excluded. A peak of at least 4% donor T cells among recipient peripheral blood mononuclear cells was the definition used for donor T cell macrochimerism. Every recipient was given anti-thymocyte globulin induction, followed by approximately three years of maintenance tacrolimus and steroids. Alloreactive clones were identified by sequencing pre-transplant mixed lymphocyte reaction products and comparing them with unstimulated pre-transplant donor and recipient T cells. Overall study results and their limits: The conclusions were limited by the relatively low number and heterogeneity of the intestinal transplant patients. GvH clones were detected in recipient bone marrow, and some of these GvH clones were observed earlier in ileal mucosa or blood, consistent with an intestinal mucosal origin. Peak levels of circulating GvH clones were associated with declines in HvG clones early after transplant. Patients with donor T cell macrochimerism had high GvH to HvG T cell clonal ratios in their allografts.

CDR1 SNHLY and CDR2 FYNNEI were looked up in the germline V gene. The CDR3 contains 15 residues, cysteine and phenylalanine counted. Only the CDR3 DNA stays, 45 bases, in frame from base 1. V is cut back by 6 bases and J by 2 bases, with 7 bases in the junction unmatched. The library was prepared using the immunoSEQ multiplex PCR assay. For most patients, genomic DNA was isolated with the Qiagen DNeasy Blood and Tissue Kit and shipped frozen to Adaptive Biotechnologies for TCR sequencing. For most patients, genomic DNA was subjected to high-throughput TCR-beta CDR3 sequencing by Adaptive Biotechnologies. The study's processing was this. TCR sequencing data for roughly 18 patients were retrieved from Adaptive's ImmunoSEQ software; a few other patients were processed with MiXCR and VDJtools. CD4 versus CD8 sorting errors were corrected by removing sequences found in both subsets at a frequency ratio below 5:1. Because the origin of CDR3 nucleotide sequences shared between donor and recipient could not be assigned, those sequences were removed. To be classed as alloreactive, a clone needed at least 2-fold expansion over unstimulated cells and a minimum CFSE-low frequency of 0.002% (template counts) or 0.001% (read counts). Mappable clones were those detected in sequenced pre-transplant spleen, lymph node, or MLR CFSE-low populations of the donor or recipient. Cumulative frequency of alloreactive clones was calculated as a percentage of all sequences weighted by copy number. As stored in TCRdb, this immuneACCESS dataset retains in-frame rearrangements with V and J assigned. A fraction of the clones does not appear; measured against another copy, unresolved V genes explain less than half of the discrepancy, and the remainder lacks a known reason. V and J calls and clone size are given by that table; D and trimming were obtained from the DNA. This sample holds 80,000 to 100,000 clones; roughly 91% were observed only once. Together, the top ten hold 0.18% of the sample.

The time point label, read with the paper, signifies: cells obtained before transplantation from donor or recipient. CD3+CD4+ and CD3+CD8+ populations were FACS-sorted from unstimulated pre-transplant donor and recipient cells taken from spleen or lymph nodes. This TCR was sampled from a human donor who was the organ donor for an intestinal transplant. The V and J segments used are TRBV2 and TRBJ2-3; TRBD1 agrees with 8 junctional bases. Sequences were derived from unstimulated CD4+ T cells sorted from spleen or lymph node cells, sampled before transplant. Read as DNA, the sequence is TGTGCCAGCAGCTACTCAGGGGGCTACACAGATACGCAGTATTTT. Translated, it reads CASSYSGGYTDTQYF.